The rows below give T cell receptor beta chains drawn from one sample of a study of cytomegalovirus exposure and HLA in healthy donors. Assay: immunoSEQ multiplex PCR; the TCRdb copy retains only in-frame clones and omits some. The sample holds 120,000 or so clones, around 86% seen once. What was sequenced was PBMCs. Every receptor here comes from a man in his forties in good health and CMV-seronegative. Both conserved end residues are part of each CDR3. The D gene is left open where the match is weak. Clone size, where shown, is once, few, many, or a class for clones that have expanded.

j_call d_call cdr3_length clone_size v_call cdr3_nt cdr3_aa
TRBJ2-7 - 14 - TRBV7-2 TGTGCCAGCAGCTTCAGTCCCGGCTCGGGCGAGCAGTACTTC CASSFSPGSGEQYF
TRBJ2-1 - 14 - TRBV6-5 TGTGCCAGCAGGAGGCCCGGGACTGTCAATGAGCAGTTCTTC CASRRPGTVNEQFF
TRBJ2-5 - 11 - TRBV7-2 TGTGCCAGCAGCTTTAAAGAGACCCAGTACTTC CASSFKETQYF
TRBJ1-4 - 15 - TRBV5-1 TGCGCCAGCAGCTTGGAGGGGCTGATTAATGAAAAACTGTTTTTT CASSLEGLINEKLFF
TRBJ2-2 TRBD2 15 - TRBV6-5 TGTGCCAGCAGTCGACTAGCGGGGGCTACCGGGGAGCTGTTTTTT CASSRLAGATGELFF
TRBJ1-5 - 13 - TRBV6-1 TGTGCCAGCAGTGTTGGAGGGTATCAGCCCCAGCATTTT CASSVGGYQPQHF
TRBJ1-2 TRBD1 12 - TRBV5-1 TGCGCCAGCAGCATAGGACAGGGGAGCTACACCTTC CASSIGQGSYTF
TRBJ1-1 TRBD1 16 - TRBV19 TGTGCCAGTAGTATGGGTGGCAGGGACAGGGTACCGGAAGCTTTCTTT CASSMGGRDRVPEAFF
TRBJ1-1 TRBD1 15 - TRBV13 TGTGCCAGCAGCCCAATGGACAGGGGGCACACTGAAGCTTTCTTT CASSPMDRGHTEAFF
TRBJ1-3 - 15 - TRBV7-8 TGTGCCAGCAGCTTACTGGGACACTCTGGAAACACCATATATTTT CASSLLGHSGNTIYF
TRBJ1-1 TRBD1 15 - TRBV30 TGTGCCTGGAGTGAATACAGGGGGCTGAACACTGAAGCTTTCTTT CAWSEYRGLNTEAFF
TRBJ1-2 - 15 - TRBV7-9 TGTGCCAGCAGCTTTGGAGCGTCTCTGATAGATGGCTACACCTTC CASSFGASLIDGYTF
TRBJ2-3 - 15 - TRBV28 TGTGCCAGCAGTCCCGGAGGGGGGGCCGGAGATACGCAGTATTTT CASSPGGGAGDTQYF
TRBJ1-1 - 12 - TRBV29-1 TGCAGCGTTTCCAGGGATCACACTGAAGCTTTCTTT CSVSRDHTEAFF
TRBJ1-2 - 13 few TRBV28 TGTGCCAGCAGTTCCCCGGGACTGACCGGCTACACCTTC CASSSPGLTGYTF
TRBJ1-4 - 17 - TRBV15 TGTGCCACCAGCAGTGGACAGCCTTCCACTTACGGCGGAAAACTGTTTTTT CATSSGQPSTYGGKLFF
TRBJ1-4 - 12 - TRBV28 TGTGCCAGCAGTTCCCCCCTCAGGGAACTGTTTTTT CASSSPLRELFF
TRBJ1-2 - 12 - TRBV5-4 TGTGCCAGCAGCCGTGACAAGTATGGCTACACCTTC CASSRDKYGYTF
TRBJ1-5 - 14 few TRBV19 TGTGCCAGTAATAAGGGGCATAGCAATCAGCCCCAGCATTTT CASNKGHSNQPQHF
TRBJ1-1 TRBD1 14 - TRBV19 TGTGCCAGTAGTACCGGACAGGAGAACACTGAAGCTTTCTTT CASSTGQENTEAFF
TRBJ2-7 TRBD2 14 - TRBV27 TGTGCCAGCAGTCATAGCGGGGGCGTCTACGAGCAGTACTTC CASSHSGGVYEQYF
TRBJ2-7 - 12 once TRBV6-1 TGTGCCAGCATGGGCAACTCCTACGAGCAGTACTTC CASMGNSYEQYF
TRBJ1-3 TRBD1 14 - TRBV2 TGTGCCAGCAGTTACAGGGGGCGCGGAAACACCATATATTTT CASSYRGRGNTIYF
TRBJ1-1 - 12 - TRBV6-5 TGTGCCAGCAGTTCGGCAGGGCCTCGAGCTTTCTTT CASSSAGPRAFF
TRBJ2-2 - 16 few TRBV2 TGTGCCAGCACGGAAAAGAGACCGCGGGGCACCGGGGAGCTGTTTTTT CASTEKRPRGTGELFF